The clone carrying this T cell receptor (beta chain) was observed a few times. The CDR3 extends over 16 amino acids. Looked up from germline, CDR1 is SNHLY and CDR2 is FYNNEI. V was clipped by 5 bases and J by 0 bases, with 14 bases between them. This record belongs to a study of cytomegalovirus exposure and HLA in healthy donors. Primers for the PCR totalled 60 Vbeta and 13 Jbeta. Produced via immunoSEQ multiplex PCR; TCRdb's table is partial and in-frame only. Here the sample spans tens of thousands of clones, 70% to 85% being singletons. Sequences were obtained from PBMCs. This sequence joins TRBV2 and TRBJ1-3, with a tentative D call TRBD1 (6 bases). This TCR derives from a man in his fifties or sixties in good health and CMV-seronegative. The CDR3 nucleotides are TGTGCCAGCAGTTCAGGGGCTGAGCTCTCTGGAAACACCATATATTTT. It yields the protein CASSSGAELSGNTIYF.